The rows below give T cell receptor beta chains drawn from one sample of a study of shared clonotypes between healthy human individuals. Profiling relied on immunoSEQ multiplex PCR, and the TCRdb table lists in-frame clones only, not all of them. In the table there are about 1.1 million clones, roughly 77% of which are singletons. The sequencing sample was made of memory CD4+ T cells from PBMCs. All receptors come from a man aged 18 to 30 in good health. Some clones in this sample may be carry-over from other donors' samples. The CDR3 runs from the conserved cysteine through the conserved F or W. D genes are given only for firm matches. Clone size, where shown, is once, few, many, or a class for clones that have expanded.

abundance: few
v_gene: TRBV19
d_gene: TRBD1
j_gene: TRBJ2-5
CDR3nt: TGTGCCAGTAGTCCCTGGGACAGTCAAGAGACCCAGTACTTC
CDR3aa: CASSPWDSQETQYF

abundance: -
v_gene: TRBV6-1
d_gene: TRBD2
j_gene: TRBJ2-3
CDR3nt: TGTGCCAGCAGTGAAGTTCTAGCGGGGAACACAGATACGCAGTATTTT
CDR3aa: CASSEVLAGNTDTQYF

abundance: -
v_gene: TRBV27
d_gene: TRBD1
j_gene: TRBJ1-2
CDR3nt: TGTGCCAGCAGCCGAGGGGGCGCCGGCTATGGCTACACCTTC
CDR3aa: CASSRGGAGYGYTF

abundance: -
v_gene: TRBV30
d_gene: TRBD1
j_gene: TRBJ1-1
CDR3nt: TGTGCCTGGAGCAAAGGACAGGCCATGAACACTGAAGCTTTCTTT
CDR3aa: CAWSKGQAMNTEAFF

abundance: -
v_gene: TRBV5-1
d_gene: TRBD2
j_gene: TRBJ2-3
CDR3nt: TGCGCCAGCAGCGGAGGGACTAGCGGGAGTGCTAGCACAGATACGCAGTATTTT
CDR3aa: CASSGGTSGSASTDTQYF

abundance: -
v_gene: TRBV5-4
d_gene: TRBD1
j_gene: TRBJ1-5
CDR3nt: TGTGCCAGCAGCTTGGGGGGACAGAATAGCAATCAGCCCCAGCATTTT
CDR3aa: CASSLGGQNSNQPQHF

abundance: -
v_gene: TRBV5-4
d_gene: -
j_gene: TRBJ2-4
CDR3nt: TGTGCCAGCAGCCCTACGAAACCGACGGACATTCAGTACTTC
CDR3aa: CASSPTKPTDIQYF

abundance: -
v_gene: TRBV28
d_gene: -
j_gene: TRBJ2-1
CDR3nt: TGTGCCAGCAGTTCTAGAGGGGCCAGCTCCTACAATGAGCAGTTCTTC
CDR3aa: CASSSRGASSYNEQFF

abundance: -
v_gene: TRBV30
d_gene: TRBD1
j_gene: TRBJ1-2
CDR3nt: TGTGCCGCGACGACAGGGGGCGGCTACACCTTC
CDR3aa: CAATTGGGYTF

abundance: once
v_gene: TRBV19
d_gene: -
j_gene: TRBJ1-2
CDR3nt: TGTGCCAGTAGGCCCCAGGGAAGGGGAATCAGCTATGGCTACACCTTC
CDR3aa: CASRPQGRGISYGYTF

abundance: -
v_gene: TRBV7-8
d_gene: -
j_gene: TRBJ2-3
CDR3nt: TGTGCCAGCAGCCCGGCGAGAGCTATCGATACGCAGTATTTT
CDR3aa: CASSPARAIDTQYF

abundance: once
v_gene: TRBV9
d_gene: -
j_gene: TRBJ2-1
CDR3nt: TGTGCCAGCAGCGTCCGGGGGTATATTACAGGGGACAATGAGCAGTTCTTC
CDR3aa: CASSVRGYITGDNEQFF

abundance: -
v_gene: TRBV12-5
d_gene: -
j_gene: TRBJ2-7
CDR3nt: TGTGCTAGTGGTTTAGGTGTGGACATCCGCTACGAGCAGTACTTC
CDR3aa: CASGLGVDIRYEQYF

abundance: -
v_gene: TRBV7-9
d_gene: TRBD1
j_gene: TRBJ1-1
CDR3nt: TGTGCCAGCAGCGAGACAGGGGACCCTATGAACACTGAAGCTTTCTTT
CDR3aa: CASSETGDPMNTEAFF

abundance: -
v_gene: TRBV19
d_gene: TRBD1
j_gene: TRBJ2-7
CDR3nt: TGTGCCAGTAGTATAGAAGCGACAGGGGGCCTCTACGAGCAGTACTTC
CDR3aa: CASSIEATGGLYEQYF

abundance: -
v_gene: TRBV10-3
d_gene: -
j_gene: TRBJ1-2
CDR3nt: TGTGCCATCAGTGAGGGCCCGGCTACGAACTATGGCTACACCTTC
CDR3aa: CAISEGPATNYGYTF

abundance: -
v_gene: TRBV29-1
d_gene: -
j_gene: TRBJ2-2
CDR3nt: TGCAGCGCCCAAGGACAAAACACCGGGGAGCTGTTTTTT
CDR3aa: CSAQGQNTGELFF

abundance: -
v_gene: TRBV5-1
d_gene: -
j_gene: TRBJ2-7
CDR3nt: TGCGCCAGCAGCTTGGTGACAGGTTTAAACGAGCAGTACTTC
CDR3aa: CASSLVTGLNEQYF

abundance: -
v_gene: TRBV5-8
d_gene: -
j_gene: TRBJ2-7
CDR3nt: TGTGCCAGCAGCTTGCTCGGGACGGCCTCCTACGAGCAGTACTTC
CDR3aa: CASSLLGTASYEQYF

abundance: -
v_gene: TRBV19
d_gene: TRBD1
j_gene: TRBJ2-1
CDR3nt: TGTGCCAGTAGTATAGATAGGGGGCCATACAATGAGCAGTTCTTC
CDR3aa: CASSIDRGPYNEQFF

abundance: -
v_gene: TRBV7-2
d_gene: TRBD1
j_gene: TRBJ2-7
CDR3nt: TGTGCCAGCAGCTTAGACAGGGGAGCGTACGAGCAGTACTTC
CDR3aa: CASSLDRGAYEQYF

abundance: -
v_gene: TRBV15
d_gene: -
j_gene: TRBJ2-7
CDR3nt: TGTGCCACCAGCAGAGATCGCCTGGGCTACGAGCAGTACTTC
CDR3aa: CATSRDRLGYEQYF

abundance: -
v_gene: TRBV9
d_gene: -
j_gene: TRBJ2-2
CDR3nt: TGTGCCAGCAGCGTACGTACTACGAACACCGGGGAGCTGTTTTTT
CDR3aa: CASSVRTTNTGELFF

abundance: -
v_gene: TRBV7-2
d_gene: -
j_gene: TRBJ1-1
CDR3nt: TGTGCCAGCTGGGGGCGGTTGAACACTGAAGCTTTCTTT
CDR3aa: CASWGRLNTEAFF

abundance: many
v_gene: TRBV2
d_gene: -
j_gene: TRBJ2-7
CDR3nt: TGTGCCAGCAGTGTACAGGGAGACTTATACGAGCAGTACTTC
CDR3aa: CASSVQGDLYEQYF

abundance: few
v_gene: TRBV7-9
d_gene: TRBD2
j_gene: TRBJ2-7
CDR3nt: TGTGCCAGCAGCTACTCGATATTGGGACTAGCGGGAGAGGTCTACGAGCAGTACTTC
CDR3aa: CASSYSILGLAGEVYEQYF

abundance: -
v_gene: TRBV28
d_gene: -
j_gene: TRBJ1-2
CDR3nt: TGTGCCAGCAGTTTTAAGGCTAACTATGGCTACACCTTC
CDR3aa: CASSFKANYGYTF

abundance: -
v_gene: TRBV29-1
d_gene: -
j_gene: TRBJ2-1
CDR3nt: TGCAGCGTAGCCCTTAGCTCCTACAATGAGCAGTTCTTC
CDR3aa: CSVALSSYNEQFF

abundance: -
v_gene: TRBV4-2
d_gene: -
j_gene: TRBJ1-4
CDR3nt: TGTGCCAGCAGCCAACACAAGGTCGCAACTAATGAAAAACTGTTTTTT
CDR3aa: CASSQHKVATNEKLFF

abundance: -
v_gene: TRBV7-3
d_gene: -
j_gene: TRBJ1-1
CDR3nt: TGTGCCAGCAGCTTAACCGGGGCGGGGTCGGACACTGAAGCTTTCTTT
CDR3aa: CASSLTGAGSDTEAFF

abundance: once
v_gene: TRBV7-6
d_gene: -
j_gene: TRBJ2-3
CDR3nt: TGTGCCAGCAGCTTAGGGGGTGGGATACCCACAGATACGCAGTATTTT
CDR3aa: CASSLGGGIPTDTQYF

abundance: -
v_gene: TRBV5-1
d_gene: -
j_gene: TRBJ2-3
CDR3nt: TGCGCCAGCAGCCCGGACCTTCCAGAAGGAGATACGCAGTATTTT
CDR3aa: CASSPDLPEGDTQYF

abundance: once
v_gene: TRBV5-1
d_gene: -
j_gene: TRBJ1-1
CDR3nt: TGCGCCAGCAGCTTGGCGGTTGGGAGGAGTGGGACTGAAGCTTTCTTT
CDR3aa: CASSLAVGRSGTEAFF

abundance: -
v_gene: TRBV11-3
d_gene: -
j_gene: TRBJ1-3
CDR3nt: TGTGCCAGCAGACCTGGAAACACCATATATTTT
CDR3aa: CASRPGNTIYF

abundance: -
v_gene: TRBV7-9
d_gene: TRBD1
j_gene: TRBJ1-2
CDR3nt: TGTGCCAGCAGCTTAGCGATAACAGGGGGCTCTGGCTACACCTTC
CDR3aa: CASSLAITGGSGYTF

abundance: once
v_gene: TRBV30
d_gene: -
j_gene: TRBJ2-2
CDR3nt: TGTGCCAGGGCAGGGGTCCTTGGCGGGGAGCTGTTTTTT
CDR3aa: CARAGVLGGELFF

abundance: -
v_gene: TRBV30
d_gene: -
j_gene: TRBJ1-1
CDR3nt: TGTGCCTGGAGTCACCAGGTGGGAGGCACTGAAGCTTTCTTT
CDR3aa: CAWSHQVGGTEAFF

abundance: -
v_gene: TRBV29-1
d_gene: TRBD1
j_gene: TRBJ1-3
CDR3nt: TGCAGCGTTGAAGATCGGGCTAGCAGGGGGAATGGAAACACCATATATTTT
CDR3aa: CSVEDRASRGNGNTIYF

abundance: -
v_gene: TRBV18
d_gene: TRBD2
j_gene: TRBJ2-1
CDR3nt: TGTGCCAGCTCACCATCAGGACTAGCGGAGGGGGGGTTCTTC
CDR3aa: CASSPSGLAEGGFF

abundance: -
v_gene: TRBV18
d_gene: -
j_gene: TRBJ2-1
CDR3nt: TGTGCCAGCTCACCACCTTCCGGCTCCCCCAATGAGCAGTTCTTC
CDR3aa: CASSPPSGSPNEQFF

abundance: many
v_gene: TRBV6-1
d_gene: -
j_gene: TRBJ1-5
CDR3nt: TGTGCCAGCAGTGAAGCATGGGGCGCCGGACAGCCCCAGCATTTT
CDR3aa: CASSEAWGAGQPQHF

abundance: -
v_gene: TRBV30
d_gene: -
j_gene: TRBJ1-2
CDR3nt: TGTGCCTGGTCCATAAGCGAACACTATGGCTACACCTTC
CDR3aa: CAWSISEHYGYTF

abundance: -
v_gene: TRBV27
d_gene: TRBD1
j_gene: TRBJ1-2
CDR3nt: TGTGCCAGCAGTTACAGGGGGTGGTATGGCTACACCTTC
CDR3aa: CASSYRGWYGYTF

abundance: -
v_gene: TRBV11-1
d_gene: -
j_gene: TRBJ2-7
CDR3nt: TGTGCCAGCAGCTTAGGGGCAGGGAGTTCCTACGAGCAGTACTTC
CDR3aa: CASSLGAGSSYEQYF

abundance: -
v_gene: TRBV19
d_gene: TRBD2
j_gene: TRBJ2-1
CDR3nt: TGTGCCGAACCGTGTGGGACTAGCGGGGCGAGCTCCTACAATGAGCAGTTCTTC
CDR3aa: CAEPCGTSGASSYNEQFF

abundance: -
v_gene: TRBV18
d_gene: TRBD1
j_gene: TRBJ2-5
CDR3nt: TGTGCCAGCTCACCAAGCTGGACAGGAGAGACCCAGTACTTC
CDR3aa: CASSPSWTGETQYF

abundance: -
v_gene: TRBV9
d_gene: -
j_gene: TRBJ1-2
CDR3nt: TGTGCCAGCAGCGTAGGGGGCGACTATGGCTACACCTTC
CDR3aa: CASSVGGDYGYTF

abundance: -
v_gene: TRBV6-1
d_gene: -
j_gene: TRBJ2-5
CDR3nt: TGTGCCAGCAGTGATTGGTCTATCTTACACCAAGAGACCCAGTACTTC
CDR3aa: CASSDWSILHQETQYF